This T cell receptor (beta chain) was captured in a study of shared clonotypes between healthy human individuals. Study as a whole: Three plates were used per donor for CD4 naive, three for CD4 memory, two for CD8 naive and one for CD8 memory.

As regards this clone: The antigen is not known.

Positive CCR7 selection of CD45RO-negative cells yielded the naive CD8 cells, and terminally differentiated effector memory CD45RA+ cells were excluded. General study results and limits: Roughly 5% of naive CD4 clonotypes were shared across four donors.

Only in-frame clones appear in the TCRdb table, and some are missing; sequencing was by immunoSEQ multiplex PCR. This table has nearly 2 million clones, 85% to 95% appearing once. V was shortened by 2 bases and J by 6 bases, with 19 bases between the two germline ends. This CDR3 contains 16 residues. Germline V gene lookup returns CDR1 MNHNS and CDR2 SASEGT. The receptor comes from a man in his late teens or twenties in good health. The rearrangement joins TRBV6-1 to TRBJ2-5, with D perhaps being TRBD1 or TRBD2 (5 bases each). Material: naive CD8+ T cells sorted from blood. Here the CDR3 DNA reads TGTGCCAGCAGTGAATTTTCGCCCACGGGGCAACAGACCCAGTACTTC. Its protein is CASSEFSPTGQQTQYF.